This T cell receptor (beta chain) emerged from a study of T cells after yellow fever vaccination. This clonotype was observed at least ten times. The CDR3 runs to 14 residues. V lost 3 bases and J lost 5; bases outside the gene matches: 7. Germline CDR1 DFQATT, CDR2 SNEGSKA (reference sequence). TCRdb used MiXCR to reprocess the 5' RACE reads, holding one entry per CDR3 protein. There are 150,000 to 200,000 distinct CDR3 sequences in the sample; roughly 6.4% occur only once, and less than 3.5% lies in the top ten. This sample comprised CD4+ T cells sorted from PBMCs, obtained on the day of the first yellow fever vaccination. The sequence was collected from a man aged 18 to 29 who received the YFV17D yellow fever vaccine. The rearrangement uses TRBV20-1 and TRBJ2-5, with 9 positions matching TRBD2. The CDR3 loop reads CSASRGGARETQYF. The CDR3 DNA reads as TGCAGTGCTAGTCGCGGGGGGGCCAGGGAGACCCAGTACTTC.